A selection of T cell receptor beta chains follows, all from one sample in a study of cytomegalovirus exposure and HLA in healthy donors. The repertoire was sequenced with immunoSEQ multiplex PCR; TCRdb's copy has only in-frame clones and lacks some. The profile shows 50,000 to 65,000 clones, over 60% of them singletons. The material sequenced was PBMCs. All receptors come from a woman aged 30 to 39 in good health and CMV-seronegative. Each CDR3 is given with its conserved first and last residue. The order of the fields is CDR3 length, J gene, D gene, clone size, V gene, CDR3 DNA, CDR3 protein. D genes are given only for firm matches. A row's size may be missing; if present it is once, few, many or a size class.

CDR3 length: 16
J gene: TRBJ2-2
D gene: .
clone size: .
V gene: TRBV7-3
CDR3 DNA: TGTGCCAGCAGCTTAAATCGGCTAGCTAACACCGGGGAGCTGTTTTTT
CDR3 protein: CASSLNRLANTGELFF

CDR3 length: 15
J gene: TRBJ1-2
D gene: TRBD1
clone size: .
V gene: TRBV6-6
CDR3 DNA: TGTGCCAGCAGGGGGGGGGACAGGACTAACTATGGCTACACCTTC
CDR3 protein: CASRGGDRTNYGYTF

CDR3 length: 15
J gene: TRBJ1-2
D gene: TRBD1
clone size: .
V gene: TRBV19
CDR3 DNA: TGTGCCAGTAAAACCGGGACAGGGGTGGTCTATGGCTACACCTTC
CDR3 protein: CASKTGTGVVYGYTF

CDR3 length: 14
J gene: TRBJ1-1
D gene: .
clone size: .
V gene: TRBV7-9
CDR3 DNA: TGTGCCAGCAGCTCCCTGAGTGTGGACACTGAAGCTTTCTTT
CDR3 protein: CASSSLSVDTEAFF

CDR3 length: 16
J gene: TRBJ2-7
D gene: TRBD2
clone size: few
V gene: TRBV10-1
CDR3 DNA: TGCGCCAGCAGTGCCCGAGCTAGCGGGAGATTCTACGAGCAGTACTTC
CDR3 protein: CASSARASGRFYEQYF

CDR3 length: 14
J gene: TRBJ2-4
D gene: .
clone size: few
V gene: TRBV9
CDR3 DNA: TGTGCCAGCAGCGCAGCCCAGAGCGGAAACATTCAGTACTTC
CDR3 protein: CASSAAQSGNIQYF

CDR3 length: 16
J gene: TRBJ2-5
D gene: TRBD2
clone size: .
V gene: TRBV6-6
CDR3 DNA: TGTGCCAGCAGTTACGGACTAGCGGGAACCCAAGAGACCCAGTACTTC
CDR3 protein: CASSYGLAGTQETQYF

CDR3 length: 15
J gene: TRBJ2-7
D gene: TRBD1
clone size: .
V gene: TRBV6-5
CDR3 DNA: TGTGCCAGCAACCCTTTCGAGGGGGCCCCCCCCGAGCAGTACTTC
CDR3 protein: CASNPFEGAPPEQYF

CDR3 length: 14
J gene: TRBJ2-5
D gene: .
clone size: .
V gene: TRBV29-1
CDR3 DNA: TGCAGCGCTGACCATACAGGATTCGTCGGGACCCAGTACTTC
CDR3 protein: CSADHTGFVGTQYF

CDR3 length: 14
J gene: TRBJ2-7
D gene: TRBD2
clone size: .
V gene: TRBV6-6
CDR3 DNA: TGTGCCAGCAGCTTGACTAGCGCGAGATACGAGCAGTACTTC
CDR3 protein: CASSLTSARYEQYF

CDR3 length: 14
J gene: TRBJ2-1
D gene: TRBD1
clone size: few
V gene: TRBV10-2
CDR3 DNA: TGCGCCAGCAGGAAAGGACAGGGTGCCAATGAGCAGTTCTTC
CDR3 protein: CASRKGQGANEQFF